This T cell receptor beta chain was documented in a study of blood T cell repertoires in COVID-19 (TCRdb year 2020). About the full investigation: ImmuneRACE Cohort 3 recovered participants were defined by two consecutive negative NP/OP PCR tests, healthcare professional clearance, or symptom resolution. Deeply sampled blood TCRbeta repertoires from subjects exposed to, actively infected with, or recovered from COVID-19 were included in the dataset. The material from the prospective study consisted of cDNA or gDNA derived from T cells, B-cell-depleted T cells, or PBMCs. The samples were drawn from two sources: the first 160 participants of the ongoing ImmuneRACE study, and over 950 subjects contributed by 6 global collaborators. A freely available public database, intended as a resource for researchers studying the immune response to SARS-CoV-2, is where the repertoires were released. Where available, HLA class I and class II types were taken from metadata supplied by the sample provider and were not determined by assay-based typing. Collaborator samples came from the United States, Italy and Spain and covered acute and convalescent phases of COVID-19. A de-identified subject ID, COVID-19 status, age in years and sex were almost always included in the sample metadata. What the authors observed across the whole study: How much clinical and demographic metadata was included differed by source and by participant, and the metadata was provided uncurated.

The sample holds a few counts of this clone. No cognate antigen has been identified for it. Within one base of it there is no much larger clone, and no base qualities were kept. Participants in the prospective study were enrolled through a virtual design, were aged roughly 18 to 100 years, and lived in 24 United States geographic areas. In the prospective study, participants were assigned to cohorts based on the clinical history participants reported in a screening survey and a study questionnaire. Mobile phlebotomists in the prospective study collected whole blood, serum and a nasopharyngeal or oropharyngeal swab from every participant. Participants in the prospective study had the option to provide additional blood draws and questionnaires over a 2-month period. Blood samples from the prospective study were shipped frozen or at room temperature prior to DNA extraction. Including cysteine and phenylalanine, the CDR3 has 16 amino acids. Only the CDR3 DNA is retained, 48 bases long and in frame from the first base. Per the germline V gene, SGHAT is the CDR1 and FQNNGV is the CDR2. Trimming leaves V shorter by 5 bases and J shorter by 4 bases, with the junction holding 2 bases beyond the gene matches.

TCRbeta CDR3 regions were amplified from genomic DNA using the immunoSEQ Assay, a bias-controlled multiplex PCR. The original methods were these. Within the assay, amplification of reference gene primers was used to estimate how many nucleated cells each sample contained. To quantify the absolute abundance of each unique TCRbeta CDR3 rearrangement, sequence reads were collapsed and filtered. For each sample, productive Simpson clonality was calculated by taking the square root of Simpson's diversity index across productive rearrangements. The table comes from immuneACCESS by way of TCRdb, which keeps in-frame sequences with V and J called. Part of the clones is missing from these tables; in studies checked, under half for an unresolved V gene and the rest for unknown reasons. D and trimming come from the DNA, and the V and J calls and clone size come from that table. For this sample there are approximately 150,000 clones; about 80% appear just once. The ten largest clones represent roughly 19% of the sample.

The rearrangement combines TRBV11-2 with TRBJ2-2; TRBD2 matches 15 bases in the middle. The receptor was isolated from a woman between 65 and 79 years old in a cohort exposed to, infected with or recovered from COVID-19 (not recorded which). The specimen was PBMCs or T cells enriched from blood (not recorded which). The DNA is TGTGCCAGCAGCCGGACTAGCGGGAGGGCCACCGGGGAGCTGTTTTTT. It translates as CASSRTSGRATGELFF.